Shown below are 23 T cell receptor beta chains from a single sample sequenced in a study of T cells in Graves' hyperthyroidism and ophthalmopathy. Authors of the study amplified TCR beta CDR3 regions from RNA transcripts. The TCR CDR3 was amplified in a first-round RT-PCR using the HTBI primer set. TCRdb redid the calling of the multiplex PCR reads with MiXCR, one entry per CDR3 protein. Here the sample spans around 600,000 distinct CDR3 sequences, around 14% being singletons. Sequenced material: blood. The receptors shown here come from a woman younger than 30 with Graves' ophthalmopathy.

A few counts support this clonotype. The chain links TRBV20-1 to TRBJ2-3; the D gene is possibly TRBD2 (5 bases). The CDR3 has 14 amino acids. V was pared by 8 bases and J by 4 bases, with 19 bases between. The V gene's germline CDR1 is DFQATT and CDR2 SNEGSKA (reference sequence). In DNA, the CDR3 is TGCAGTACAAGATCCAGAATCGGGGCAGATACGCAGTATTTT. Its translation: CSTRSRIGADTQYF.

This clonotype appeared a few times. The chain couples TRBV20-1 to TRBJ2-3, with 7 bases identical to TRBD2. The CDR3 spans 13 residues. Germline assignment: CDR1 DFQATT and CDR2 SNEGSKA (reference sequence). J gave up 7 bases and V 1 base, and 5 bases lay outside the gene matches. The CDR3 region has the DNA TGCAGTGCTAGAGGCCTAGCGGAGAATACGCAGTATTTT. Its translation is CSARGLAENTQYF.

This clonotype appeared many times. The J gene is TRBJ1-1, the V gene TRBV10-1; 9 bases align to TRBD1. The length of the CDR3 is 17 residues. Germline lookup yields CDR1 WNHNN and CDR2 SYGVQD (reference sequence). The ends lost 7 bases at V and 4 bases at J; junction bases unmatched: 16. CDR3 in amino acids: CASTKPTQGARGTEAFF. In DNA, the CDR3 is TGCGCCAGCACCAAGCCAACACAGGGGGCGAGGGGCACTGAAGCTTTCTTT.

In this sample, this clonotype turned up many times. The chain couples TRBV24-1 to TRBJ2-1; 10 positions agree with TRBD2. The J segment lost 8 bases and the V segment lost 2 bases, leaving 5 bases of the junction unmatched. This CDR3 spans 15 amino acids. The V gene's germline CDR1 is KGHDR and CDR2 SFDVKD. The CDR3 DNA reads TGTGCCACCAGTGATTCCGGGACTAGCGTCCATGAGCAGTTCTTC. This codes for CATSDSGTSVHEQFF.

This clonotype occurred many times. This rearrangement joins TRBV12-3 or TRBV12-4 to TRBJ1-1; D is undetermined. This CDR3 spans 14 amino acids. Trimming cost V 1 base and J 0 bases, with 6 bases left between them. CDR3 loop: CASSLEGLNTEAFF. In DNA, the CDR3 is TGTGCCAGCAGTTTAGAGGGCCTGAACACTGAAGCTTTCTTT.

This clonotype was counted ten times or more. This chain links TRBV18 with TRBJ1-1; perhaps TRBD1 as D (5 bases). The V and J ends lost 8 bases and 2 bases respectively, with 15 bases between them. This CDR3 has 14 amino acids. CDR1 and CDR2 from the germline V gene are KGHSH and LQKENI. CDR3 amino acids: CASSPGTGNTEAFF. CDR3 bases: TGTGCCAGCAGTCCCGGGACGGGAAACACTGAAGCTTTCTTT.

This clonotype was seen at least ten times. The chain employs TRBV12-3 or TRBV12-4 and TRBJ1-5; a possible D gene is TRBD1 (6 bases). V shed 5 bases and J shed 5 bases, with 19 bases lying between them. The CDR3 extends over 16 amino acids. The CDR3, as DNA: TGTGCCAGCAGTAAATTTACAGGGATGATGGATCAGCCCCAGCATTTT. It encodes CASSKFTGMMDQPQHF.

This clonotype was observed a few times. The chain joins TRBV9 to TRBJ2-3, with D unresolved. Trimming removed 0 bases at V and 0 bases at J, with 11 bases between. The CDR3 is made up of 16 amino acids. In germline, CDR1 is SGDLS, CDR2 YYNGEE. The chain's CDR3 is CASSVDLAASTDTQYF. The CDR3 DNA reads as TGTGCCAGCAGCGTAGACTTGGCTGCTAGCACAGATACGCAGTATTTT.

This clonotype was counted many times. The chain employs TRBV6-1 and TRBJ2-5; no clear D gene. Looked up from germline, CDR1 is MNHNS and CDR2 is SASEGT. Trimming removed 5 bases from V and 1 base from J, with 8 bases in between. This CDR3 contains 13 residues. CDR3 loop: CASSYKPQETQYF. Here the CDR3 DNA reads TGTGCCAGCAGTTATAAACCCCAAGAGACCCAGTACTTC.

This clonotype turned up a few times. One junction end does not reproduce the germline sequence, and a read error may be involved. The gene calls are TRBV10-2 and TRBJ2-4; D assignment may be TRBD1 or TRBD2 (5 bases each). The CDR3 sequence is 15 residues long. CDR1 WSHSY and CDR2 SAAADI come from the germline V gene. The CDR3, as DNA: TGCGCTAGCAGTGAGTCGGGACCAGCCAAAAACATTCAGTACTTC. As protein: CASSESGPAKNIQYF.

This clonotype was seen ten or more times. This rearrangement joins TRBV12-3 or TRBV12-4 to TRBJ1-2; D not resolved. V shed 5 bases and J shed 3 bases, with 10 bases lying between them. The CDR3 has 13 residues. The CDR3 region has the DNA TGTGCCAGCAGTAACGGGTTAGACTATGGCTACACCTTC. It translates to CASSNGLDYGYTF.

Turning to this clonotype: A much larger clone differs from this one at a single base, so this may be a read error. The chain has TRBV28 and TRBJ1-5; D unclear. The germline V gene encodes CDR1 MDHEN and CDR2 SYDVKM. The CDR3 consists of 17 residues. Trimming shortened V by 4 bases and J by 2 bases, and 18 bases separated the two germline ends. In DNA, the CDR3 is TGTGCCAGCAGTTCATACTTTGGAATTGTGGGCAATCAGCCCCAGCATTTT. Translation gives CASSSYFGIVGNQPQHF.

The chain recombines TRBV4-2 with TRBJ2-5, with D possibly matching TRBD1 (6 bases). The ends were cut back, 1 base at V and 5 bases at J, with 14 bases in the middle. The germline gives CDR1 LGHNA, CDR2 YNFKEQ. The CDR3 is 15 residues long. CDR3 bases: TGTGCCAGCAGCCAAGCGGCGGAGAGGGGGGAGACCCAGTACTTC. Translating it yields CASSQAAERGETQYF.

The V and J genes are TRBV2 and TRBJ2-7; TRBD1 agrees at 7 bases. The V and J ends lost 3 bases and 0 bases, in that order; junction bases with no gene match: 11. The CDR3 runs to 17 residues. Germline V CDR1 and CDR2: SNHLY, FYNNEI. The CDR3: CASSDGDPTGFSYEQYF. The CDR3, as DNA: TGTGCCAGCAGTGACGGGGACCCGACAGGGTTCTCCTACGAGCAGTACTTC.

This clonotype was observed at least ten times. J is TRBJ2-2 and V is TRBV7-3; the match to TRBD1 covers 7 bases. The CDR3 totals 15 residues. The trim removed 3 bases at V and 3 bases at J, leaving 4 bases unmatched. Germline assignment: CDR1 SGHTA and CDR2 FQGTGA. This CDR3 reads CASSFQTGDTGELFF. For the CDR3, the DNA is TGTGCCAGCAGCTTTCAAACAGGGGACACCGGGGAGCTGTTTTTT.

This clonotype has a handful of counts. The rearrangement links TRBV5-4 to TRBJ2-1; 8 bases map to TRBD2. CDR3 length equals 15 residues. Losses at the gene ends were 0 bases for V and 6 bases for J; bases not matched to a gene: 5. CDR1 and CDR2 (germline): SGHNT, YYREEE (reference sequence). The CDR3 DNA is TGTGCCAGCAGCTTGGGGGGGACTAGTCGCAATGAGCAGTTCTTC. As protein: CASSLGGTSRNEQFF.

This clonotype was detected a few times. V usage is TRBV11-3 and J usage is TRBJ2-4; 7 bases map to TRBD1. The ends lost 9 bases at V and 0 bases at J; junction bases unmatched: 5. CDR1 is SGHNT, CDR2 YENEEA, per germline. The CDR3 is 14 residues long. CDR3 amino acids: CASEGTAAKNIQYF. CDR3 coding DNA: TGTGCCAGTGAAGGGACAGCAGCCAAAAACATTCAGTACTTC.

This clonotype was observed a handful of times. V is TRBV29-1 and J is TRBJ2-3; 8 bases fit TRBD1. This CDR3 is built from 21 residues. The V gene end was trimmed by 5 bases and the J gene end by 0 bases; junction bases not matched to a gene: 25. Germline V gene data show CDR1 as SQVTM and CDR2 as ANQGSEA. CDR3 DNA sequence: TGCAGCGTTAGGGTGGGGGAAGTGGCACGAGCCAGGACAGGGAGCACAGATACGCAGTATTTT. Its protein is CSVRVGEVARARTGSTDTQYF.

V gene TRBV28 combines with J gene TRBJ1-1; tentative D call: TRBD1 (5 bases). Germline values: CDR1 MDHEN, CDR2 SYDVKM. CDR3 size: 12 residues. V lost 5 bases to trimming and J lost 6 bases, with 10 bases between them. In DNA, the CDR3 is TGTGCCAGCAGTATGGGGGGGGCTGAAGCTTTCTTT. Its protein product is CASSMGGAEAFF.

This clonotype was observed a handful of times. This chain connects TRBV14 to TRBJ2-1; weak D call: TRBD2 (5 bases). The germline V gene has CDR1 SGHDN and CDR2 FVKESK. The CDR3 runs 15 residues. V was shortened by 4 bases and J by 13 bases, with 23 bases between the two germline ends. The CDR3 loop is CASSPMGRRSEPQFF. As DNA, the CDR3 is TGTGCCAGCAGCCCAATGGGGAGAAGATCTGAGCCTCAGTTCTTC.

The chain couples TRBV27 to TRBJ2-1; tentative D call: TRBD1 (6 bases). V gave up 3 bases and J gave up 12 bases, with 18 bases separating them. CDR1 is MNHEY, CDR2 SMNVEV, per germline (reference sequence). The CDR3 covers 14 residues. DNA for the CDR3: TGTGCCAGCAGTTTCCTGGGGGCGCTGACTGGGCAGTTCTTC. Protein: CASSFLGALTGQFF.

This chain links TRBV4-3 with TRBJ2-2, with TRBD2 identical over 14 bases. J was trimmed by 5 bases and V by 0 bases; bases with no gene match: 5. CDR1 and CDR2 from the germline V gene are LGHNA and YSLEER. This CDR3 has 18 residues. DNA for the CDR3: TGCGCCAGCAGCCAAGAGGGGGGACTAGCGGGAGCTACCGGGGAGCTGTTTTTT. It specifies CASSQEGGLAGATGELFF.

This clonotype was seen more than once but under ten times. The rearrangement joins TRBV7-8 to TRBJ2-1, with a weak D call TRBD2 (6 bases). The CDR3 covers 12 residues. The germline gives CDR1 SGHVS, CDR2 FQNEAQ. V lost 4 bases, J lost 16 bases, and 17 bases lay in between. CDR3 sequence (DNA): TGTGCCAGCAGCTCCTCCGGACGGGGAGGTTTCTTC. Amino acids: CASSSSGRGGFF.